This TCR beta chain was sequenced for a study of T-cell reconstitution after alpha-beta-depleted transplantation in children. V shed 6 bases and J shed 2 bases, with 9 bases lying between them. CDR3 length: 13 amino acids. The library targeted TCRbeta and was prepared with unique molecular identifiers. TCRdb redid the calling of the PCR reads with MiXCR, one entry per CDR3 protein. The table records 360,000 or so distinct CDR3 sequences, roughly 22% of them present only once. The clonotype originates from a human donor who donated a stem cell graft to a child with acute myeloid leukemia. The V and J genes are TRBV12-3 or TRBV12-4 and TRBJ2-3, with D uncertain. Here the sequenced sample was PBMCs from the stem cell graft donor, taken from the stem cell graft. This CDR3 reads CASRVRSTDTQYF. The CDR3 nucleotides read TGTGCCAGCAGAGTCCGCTCCACAGATACGCAGTATTTT.